The TCR beta chain under discussion was sequenced for a study of blood T cell repertoires in COVID-19. Sequencing was performed with immunoSEQ multiplex PCR; in TCRdb, only in-frame clones are kept and a portion is missing. The table lists 330,000 or so clones, over 80% of them singletons. Germline V lookup: CDR1 LGHDT, CDR2 YNNKEL (reference sequence). The V and J ends lost 6 bases and 7 bases, in that order; junction bases with no gene match: 10. The CDR3 covers 15 residues. Residents of about two dozen US areas, aged about 18 to 100 years, made up the participants. Participants were placed into cohorts based on the clinical history they reported.

The chain carries TRBV3-1 (or the pseudogene TRBV3-2) and TRBJ2-3; the match to TRBD1 covers 10 bases. The sequence came from a man aged 25-40 years who had recovered from COVID-19. The sample taken for sequencing was PBMCs or T cells enriched from blood (not recorded which). In DNA, the CDR3 is TGTGCCAGCAGACAGAGGGGACAGGGGATGTATACGCAGTATTTT. It encodes CASRQRGQGMYTQYF.